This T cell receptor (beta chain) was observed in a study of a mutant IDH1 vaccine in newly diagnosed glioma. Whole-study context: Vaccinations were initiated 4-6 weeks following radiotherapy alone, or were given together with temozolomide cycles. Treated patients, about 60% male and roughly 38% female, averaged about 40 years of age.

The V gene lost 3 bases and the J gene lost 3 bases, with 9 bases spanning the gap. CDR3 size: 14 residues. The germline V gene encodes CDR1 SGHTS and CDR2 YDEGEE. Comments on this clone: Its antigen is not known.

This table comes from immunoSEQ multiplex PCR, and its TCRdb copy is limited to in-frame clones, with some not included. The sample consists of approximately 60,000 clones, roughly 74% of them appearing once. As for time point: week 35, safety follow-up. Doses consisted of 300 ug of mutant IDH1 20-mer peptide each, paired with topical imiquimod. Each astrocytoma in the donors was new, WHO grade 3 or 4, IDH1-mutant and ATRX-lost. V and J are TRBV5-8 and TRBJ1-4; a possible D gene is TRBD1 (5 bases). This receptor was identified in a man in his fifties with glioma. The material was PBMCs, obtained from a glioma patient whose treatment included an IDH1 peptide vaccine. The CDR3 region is CASSSGTANEKLFF. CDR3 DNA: TGTGCCAGCAGCTCCGGGACGGCTAATGAAAAACTGTTTTTT.